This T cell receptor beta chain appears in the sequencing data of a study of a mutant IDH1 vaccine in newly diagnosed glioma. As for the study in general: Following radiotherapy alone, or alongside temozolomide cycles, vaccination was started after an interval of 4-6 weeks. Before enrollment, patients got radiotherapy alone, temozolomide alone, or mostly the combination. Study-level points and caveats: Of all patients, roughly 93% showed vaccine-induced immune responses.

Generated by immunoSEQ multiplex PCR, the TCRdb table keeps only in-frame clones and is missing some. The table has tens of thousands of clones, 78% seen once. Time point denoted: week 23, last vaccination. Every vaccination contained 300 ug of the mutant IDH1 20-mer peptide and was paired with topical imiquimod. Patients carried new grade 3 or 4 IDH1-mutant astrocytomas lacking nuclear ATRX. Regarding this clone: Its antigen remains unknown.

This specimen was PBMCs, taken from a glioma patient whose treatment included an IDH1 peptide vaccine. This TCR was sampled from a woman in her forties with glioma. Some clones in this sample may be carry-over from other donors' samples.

CDR3 bases: TGTGCCAGCGCCCGAGGAGGGGAGTATGGCTATGGCTACACCTTC. Amino acids: CASARGGEYGYGYTF. This chain links TRBV6-5 with TRBJ1-2; TRBD1 is a possible D gene (5 bases). The CDR3 has 15 amino acids. Trimming shortened V by 8 bases and J by 4 bases, and 20 bases separated the two germline ends. In germline, CDR1 is MNHEY, CDR2 SVGAGI.